The present T cell receptor beta chain was sequenced within a study of T cell responses to AZD1222 COVID-19 vaccine. Libraries were prepared by immunoSEQ multiplex PCR; TCRdb keeps only in-frame clonotypes and omits some of them. This sample yields around 46,000 clones, of which 75% to 90% are seen a single time; over 4% belongs to the top ten. CDR1 is SGHDT, CDR2 YYEEEE, per germline. The CDR3 sequence is 12 residues long. V shed 3 bases and J shed 6 bases, with 10 bases lying between them. The sample here was peripheral blood, taken 28 days after the second AZD1222 dose. The chain is built from TRBV5-6 and TRBJ2-7, with a tentative D call TRBD1 (6 bases). The TCR sequence derives from an adult who received the AZD1222 COVID-19 vaccine. The CDR3 region is CASSWSGVEQYF. The CDR3 DNA reads TGTGCCAGCAGCTGGTCAGGGGTCGAGCAGTACTTC.